A single sample is the source of the 13 T cell receptor beta chains below, sequenced in a study of cytomegalovirus exposure and HLA in healthy donors. The study ran its PCR with 60 Vbeta and 13 Jbeta primers. Profiled with immunoSEQ multiplex PCR; TCRdb holds only in-frame clones, not every one. The sample includes 170,000 or so clones, 70% to 80% seen only once; the top ten take roughly 0.64%. Sequenced: PBMCs. Receptor source: a woman aged 40 to 50 in good health and CMV-seronegative.

The chain joins TRBV5-4 to TRBJ2-1; a weak D match, TRBD2 (6 bases). From germline, CDR1 is SGHNT and CDR2 YYREEE (reference sequence). CDR3 size: 15 residues. The V end was cut by 3 bases, the J end by 4 bases, with 14 bases between. CDR3 residues: CASSSLRGTYNEQFF. The CDR3 coding sequence is TGTGCCAGCAGCTCCTTGCGCGGGACTTACAATGAGCAGTTCTTC.

This clone was counted only a few times. V usage is TRBV25-1 and J usage is TRBJ1-1; no clear D. The germline CDR1 and CDR2 sequences are MGHDK and SYGVNS. The V gene lost 3 bases and the J gene lost 4 bases, with 12 bases spanning the gap. This CDR3 is built from 14 residues. CDR3 protein: CASSDSATVTEAFF. The CDR3, as DNA: TGTGCCAGCAGTGATAGCGCGACGGTCACTGAAGCTTTCTTT.

V and J are TRBV11-2 and TRBJ1-3; TRBD1 matches 7 bases. Looked up from germline, CDR1 is SGHAT and CDR2 is FQNNGV. The CDR3 spans 18 residues. V was clipped by 5 bases and J by 0 bases; unmatched bases: 13. The CDR3 nucleotides read TGTGCCAGCAGCCATAGGGGGGACAGCCTTTTCTCTGGAAACACCATATATTTT. Its protein is CASSHRGDSLFSGNTIYF.

The rearrangement links TRBV5-1 to TRBJ1-4; 7 bases match TRBD1. Germline V gene sequence: CDR1 SGHRS, CDR2 YFSETQ. Unmatched junction bases numbered 6, after V lost 4 bases and J lost 3 bases. The CDR3 length is 15 residues. CDR3 DNA sequence: TGCGCCAGCAGCCCCCTACAGGGGCCTAATGAAAAACTGTTTTTT. It translates to CASSPLQGPNEKLFF.

V usage is TRBV5-1 and J usage is TRBJ1-6; tentatively, D is TRBD1 (5 bases). Deletions cut 4 bases from V and 8 bases from J, with 10 bases between. The CDR3 has 13 residues. Germline V gene lookup returns CDR1 SGHRS and CDR2 YFSETQ. This CDR3 is CASSGTGDSPLHF. The CDR3 region has the DNA TGCGCCAGCAGCGGGACGGGGGATTCACCCCTCCACTTT.

Only one count was recorded for this clone. The genes are TRBV29-1 and TRBJ2-2, with TRBD2 identical over 10 bases. The CDR3 sequence is 14 residues long. Losses at the gene ends were 6 bases for V and 1 base for J; bases not matched to a gene: 2. Per the germline V gene, CDR1 is SQVTM and CDR2 is ANQGSEA. CDR3 loop: CSVWTSGNTGELFF. The CDR3 bases are TGCAGCGTATGGACTAGCGGGAACACCGGGGAGCTGTTTTTT.

The chain links TRBV10-2 to TRBJ1-1; D gene unclear. Per germline, CDR1 WSHSY and CDR2 SAAADI. V dropped 3 bases and J dropped 3 bases, with 11 bases sitting between them. This CDR3 contains 14 residues. CDR3 bases: TGCGCCAGCAGTGAAATCTCCGGGTACACTGAAGCTTTCTTT. It specifies CASSEISGYTEAFF.

The J gene is TRBJ1-1, the V gene TRBV11-3; D not resolved. Trimming removed 3 bases from V and 5 bases from J, with 16 bases in between. The germline V gene encodes CDR1 SGHNT and CDR2 YENEEA. This CDR3 region has 15 residues. The CDR3 region has the DNA TGTGCCAGCAGCTTCATGAGTCGGGGAGGGACTGAAGCTTTCTTT. Translating gives CASSFMSRGGTEAFF.

V and J are TRBV2 and TRBJ2-2, with TRBD2 matching over 14 bases. The CDR3 runs to 15 residues. V gave up 3 bases and J gave up 6 bases; unmatched junction bases: 0. CDR1 is SNHLY, CDR2 FYNNEI, per germline. The CDR3 loop is CASSETSGGAGELFF. CDR3 nucleotide sequence: TGTGCCAGCAGTGAGACTAGCGGGGGGGCCGGGGAGCTGTTTTTT. The full variable domain, completed using reference TRBV2 and TRBJ2-2, is EPEVTQTPSHQVTQMGQEVILRCVPISNHLYFYWYRQILGQKVEFLVSFYNNEISEKSEIFDDQFSVERPDGSNFTLKIRSTKLEDSAMYFCASSETSGGAGELFFGEGSRLTVL.

The table lists this clone with a count of one. The rearrangement uses TRBV5-1 and TRBJ1-4; a weak D match, TRBD1 (6 bases). Between the trimmed V and J ends, which lost 4 bases and 3 bases, there was a span of 10 bases. CDR1 and CDR2 (germline): SGHRS, YFSETQ. This CDR3 has 14 amino acids. The CDR3 nucleotides are TGCGCCAGCAGCACGCGACAGGCTAATGAAAAACTGTTTTTT. This sequence encodes CASSTRQANEKLFF. Supplemented by reference TRBV5-1 and TRBJ1-4, the full variable domain reads KAGVTQTPRYLIKTRGQQVTLSCSPISGHRSVSWYQQTPGQGLQFLFEYFSETQRNKGNFPGRFSGRQFSNSRSEMNVSTLELGDSALYLCASSTRQANEKLFFGSGTQLSVL.

The V and J genes are TRBV5-1 and TRBJ1-1; 9 bases agree with TRBD1. With V trimmed by 3 bases and J by 3 bases, 3 bases remained unmatched. The CDR3 consists of 14 residues. CDR1 and CDR2 (germline): SGHRS, YFSETQ. CDR3 sequence: CASSSTGGDTEAFF. DNA for the CDR3: TGCGCCAGCAGCTCGACAGGGGGTGACACTGAAGCTTTCTTT. Variable domain in full (rest from reference TRBV5-1 and TRBJ1-1): KAGVTQTPRYLIKTRGQQVTLSCSPISGHRSVSWYQQTPGQGLQFLFEYFSETQRNKGNFPGRFSGRQFSNSRSEMNVSTLELGDSALYLCASSSTGGDTEAFFGQGTRLTVV.

The V and J genes are TRBV6-5 and TRBJ1-1; D perhaps matches TRBD1 (5 bases). Germline CDR1 reads MNHEY; CDR2 reads SVGAGI. Trimming took off 7 bases at V and 4 bases at J, with 16 bases between the two ends. The CDR3 is 14 amino acids. CDR3 loop: CASTLGVFGTEAFF. CDR3 coding DNA: TGTGCCAGCACTCTAGGGGTTTTTGGCACTGAAGCTTTCTTT.

Of note for this clone: The germline gene is not matched at one end of the junction; a read error may be the cause. This chain connects TRBV5-6 to TRBJ2-3; no clear D gene. This CDR3 is 13 amino acids long. Germline values: CDR1 SGHDT, CDR2 YYEEEE. The CDR3 DNA follows: TGTGCCAGCAGCTGGATGAGCACAGATATGCAGTATTTT. Protein sequence: CASSWMSTDMQYF. Using reference TRBV5-6 and TRBJ2-3 for the parts outside the CDR3, the full variable domain is DAGVTQSPTHLIKTRGQQVTLRCSPKSGHDTVSWYQQALGQGPQFIFQYYEEEERQRGNFPDRFSGHQFPNYSSELNVNALLLGDSALYLCASSWMSTDMQYFGPGTRLTVL.